Listed below are T cell receptor beta chains from one sample, sequenced in a study of beta chain features in type 1 diabetes. Here immunoSEQ multiplex PCR was the method, and the copy in TCRdb shows in-frame clones only, minus some. The table has 300,000 to 450,000 clones, over 9.5% seen once. The sequencing sample was made of naive CD4+ T cells from blood. These receptor sequences come from a woman aged 18-29 years with type 1 diabetes. The CDR3 runs from the conserved cysteine through the conserved F or W. D genes are given only for firm matches. For some rows the clone size is stated as once, few or many, or as a class when expanded; others skip it.

>TRBV9|-|TRBJ2-7|few
CASSVGQSYEQYF
TGTGCCAGCAGCGTAGGACAGAGCTACGAGCAGTACTTC
>TRBV7-2|-|TRBJ1-2|few
CASKGGGSGYTF
TGTGCCAGCAAAGGGGGAGGGTCAGGCTACACCTTC
>TRBV11-3|-|TRBJ2-1|-
CASSPPSWNEQFF
TGTGCCAGCAGCCCCCCTAGCTGGAATGAGCAGTTCTTC
>TRBV15|TRBD2|TRBJ2-1|-
CATNPTSGSVNEQFF
TGTGCCACCAACCCGACTAGCGGGAGTGTAAATGAGCAGTTCTTC
>TRBV6-6|TRBD1|TRBJ2-5|-
CASRQGQGWETQYF
TGTGCCAGCAGACAGGGACAGGGGTGGGAGACCCAGTACTTC
>TRBV5-6|-|TRBJ2-5|-
CASSLPNKETQYF
TGTGCCAGCAGCTTACCAAACAAAGAGACCCAGTACTTC
>TRBV2|-|TRBJ2-7|few
CATLLSRSSEQYF
TGTGCCACCCTACTCTCTAGATCTTCCGAGCAGTACTTC
>TRBV5-1|-|TRBJ1-2|-
CASSLVTGIYGYTF
TGCGCCAGCAGCTTGGTTACAGGGATCTATGGCTACACCTTC
>TRBV28|TRBD1|TRBJ1-2|-
CASSRDSQIYTF
TGTGCCAGCAGTAGGGACAGTCAGATCTACACCTTC
>TRBV6-5|-|TRBJ2-2|few
CASRSRGTGELFF
TGTGCCAGCAGAAGTCGGGGAACCGGGGAGCTGTTTTTT
>TRBV9|-|TRBJ1-4|few
CASSGASGRGEKLFF
TGTGCCAGCAGCGGGGCTAGCGGACGTGGTGAAAAACTGTTTTTT
>TRBV9|-|TRBJ2-1|-
CASSVASEISYNEQFF
TGTGCCAGCAGCGTAGCTTCAGAAATCTCCTACAATGAGCAGTTCTTC
>TRBV10-3|TRBD2|TRBJ2-1|once
CATGTSGTYNEQFF
TGTGCCACCGGGACTAGCGGGACCTACAATGAGCAGTTCTTC
>TRBV29-1|-|TRBJ1-1|-
CSVEVRGAMGTEAFF
TGCAGCGTTGAGGTCCGGGGGGCAATGGGAACTGAAGCTTTCTTT
>TRBV28|-|TRBJ2-7|-
CASSSGTSLYEQYF
TGTGCCAGCAGTTCCGGGACATCCCTCTACGAGCAGTACTTC
>TRBV30|TRBD2|TRBJ2-1|few
CAWRRGPGLAGGNEQFF
TGTGCCTGGCGCCGTGGGCCGGGACTAGCGGGAGGGAATGAGCAGTTCTTC
>TRBV18|-|TRBJ2-5|-
CASSLWADFEETQYF
TGTGCCAGCTCACTTTGGGCTGATTTTGAGGAGACCCAGTACTTC
>TRBV28|TRBD2|TRBJ2-1|few
CASSLRLRWGLANPYNEQFF
TGTGCCAGCAGTTTAAGACTTCGATGGGGACTAGCCAACCCCTACAATGAGCAGTTCTTC
>TRBV7-9|TRBD1|TRBJ1-2|-
CASSLEGANYGYTF
TGTGCCAGCAGCTTAGAGGGGGCAAACTATGGCTACACCTTC
>TRBV7-2|TRBD1|TRBJ1-4|few
CATRTGGSGKLFF
TGTGCCACAAGGACAGGGGGGTCTGGGAAACTGTTTTTT
>TRBV28|-|TRBJ2-1|-
CASREQGSSYNEQFF
TGTGCCAGCAGAGAACAGGGCAGCTCCTACAATGAGCAGTTCTTC
>TRBV4-2|TRBD2|TRBJ2-4|-
CASSQRAGPSQEAKNIQYF
TGTGCCAGCAGCCAACGAGCGGGACCGTCACAAGAGGCCAAAAACATTCAGTACTTC
>TRBV12-5|-|TRBJ1-5|-
CASRHRGGPDQPQHF
TGTGCTAGTAGGCACCGCGGGGGGCCCGATCAGCCCCAGCATTTT
>TRBV28|TRBD1|TRBJ1-2|few
CASSSGQGHYGYTF
TGTGCCAGCAGTTCCGGACAGGGGCACTATGGCTACACCTTC
>TRBV5-1|TRBD2|TRBJ2-3|few
CASSAGLAGGFDTQYF
TGCGCCAGCAGCGCCGGACTAGCGGGGGGTTTTGATACGCAGTATTTT
>TRBV14|TRBD1|TRBJ1-2|few
CASSQVGTGGDGYTF
TGTGCCAGCAGCCAAGTTGGGACAGGGGGCGATGGCTACACCTTC
>TRBV30|-|TRBJ2-1|-
CAWRGYSTARNEQFF
TGTGCCTGGAGGGGCTACTCCACTGCACGGAATGAGCAGTTCTTC
>TRBV19|-|TRBJ2-1|-
CASSSRRALNEQFF
TGTGCCAGTAGTAGCCGGAGGGCCCTGAATGAGCAGTTCTTC
>TRBV2|-|TRBJ1-4|few
CASSEGGEKLFF
TGTGCCAGCAGTGAAGGAGGGGAAAAACTGTTTTTT
>TRBV19|TRBD1|TRBJ2-2|few
CASSGRGLYTGELFF
TGTGCCAGTAGTGGTAGGGGGCTGTACACCGGGGAGCTGTTTTTT
>TRBV9|-|TRBJ1-6|few
CASSVAQAFSSPLHF
TGTGCCAGCAGCGTCGCACAGGCTTTTAGTTCACCCCTCCACTTT
>TRBV2|TRBD2|TRBJ2-4|few
CASSNLAGALGIQYF
TGTGCCAGCAGCAATTTAGCGGGGGCCCTAGGCATTCAGTACTTC
>TRBV6-5|TRBD1|TRBJ2-1|-
CASTDGQGGEQFF
TGTGCCAGCACCGATGGACAGGGTGGGGAGCAGTTCTTC
>TRBV11-2|-|TRBJ2-1|-
CASSLVSTLFF
TGTGCCAGCAGCTTAGTTAGCACGTTGTTCTTC
>TRBV5-1|-|TRBJ2-7|-
CASSTDYEQYF
TGCGCCAGCAGCACAGACTACGAGCAGTACTTC
>TRBV19|TRBD1|TRBJ1-1|few
CASSATGGGGTEAFF
TGTGCCAGTAGTGCGACAGGGGGCGGAGGCACTGAAGCTTTCTTT